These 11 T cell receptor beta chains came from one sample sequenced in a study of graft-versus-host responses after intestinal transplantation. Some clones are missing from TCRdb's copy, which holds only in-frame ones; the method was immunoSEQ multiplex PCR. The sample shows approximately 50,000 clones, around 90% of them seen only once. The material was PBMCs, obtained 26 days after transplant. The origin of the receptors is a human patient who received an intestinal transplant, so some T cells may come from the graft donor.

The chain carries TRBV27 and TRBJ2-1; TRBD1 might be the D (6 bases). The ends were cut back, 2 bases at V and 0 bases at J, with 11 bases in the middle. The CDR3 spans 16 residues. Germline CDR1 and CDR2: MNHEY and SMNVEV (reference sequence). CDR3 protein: CASSLEGRGSYNEQFF. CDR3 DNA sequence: TGTGCCAGCAGTTTAGAAGGCAGGGGCTCCTACAATGAGCAGTTCTTC.

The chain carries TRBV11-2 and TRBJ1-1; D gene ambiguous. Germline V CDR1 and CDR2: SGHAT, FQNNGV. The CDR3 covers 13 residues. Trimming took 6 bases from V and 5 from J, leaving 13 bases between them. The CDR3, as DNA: TGTGCCAGCAGGGAGGAATGGATGACTGAAGCTTTCTTT. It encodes CASREEWMTEAFF.

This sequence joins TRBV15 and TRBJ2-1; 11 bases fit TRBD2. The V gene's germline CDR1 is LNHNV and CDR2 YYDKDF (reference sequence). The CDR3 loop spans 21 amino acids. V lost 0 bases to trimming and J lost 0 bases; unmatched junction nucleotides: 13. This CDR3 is CATSRESWTSGSFSSYNEQFF. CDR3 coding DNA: TGTGCCACCAGCAGAGAATCCTGGACTAGCGGGTCATTTAGCTCCTACAATGAGCAGTTCTTC.

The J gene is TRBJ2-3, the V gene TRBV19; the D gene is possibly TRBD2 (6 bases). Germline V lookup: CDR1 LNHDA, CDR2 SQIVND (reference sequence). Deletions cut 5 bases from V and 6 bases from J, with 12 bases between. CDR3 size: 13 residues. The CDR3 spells CASSQTRWDTQYF. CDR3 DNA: TGTGCCAGTAGTCAGACTAGATGGGATACGCAGTATTTT.

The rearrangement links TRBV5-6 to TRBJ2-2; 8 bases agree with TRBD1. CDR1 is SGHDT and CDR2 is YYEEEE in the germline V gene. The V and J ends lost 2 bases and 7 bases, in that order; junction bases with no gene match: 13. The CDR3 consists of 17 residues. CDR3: CASSFASDRGRFGELFF. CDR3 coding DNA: TGTGCCAGCAGCTTTGCCTCAGACAGGGGACGGTTCGGGGAGCTGTTTTTT.

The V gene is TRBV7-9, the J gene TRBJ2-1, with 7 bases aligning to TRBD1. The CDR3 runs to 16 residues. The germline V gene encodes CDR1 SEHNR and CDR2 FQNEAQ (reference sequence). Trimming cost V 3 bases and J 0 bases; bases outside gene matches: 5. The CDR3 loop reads CASSFLTGASYNEQFF. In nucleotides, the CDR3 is TGTGCCAGCAGCTTTCTTACAGGGGCCTCCTACAATGAGCAGTTCTTC.

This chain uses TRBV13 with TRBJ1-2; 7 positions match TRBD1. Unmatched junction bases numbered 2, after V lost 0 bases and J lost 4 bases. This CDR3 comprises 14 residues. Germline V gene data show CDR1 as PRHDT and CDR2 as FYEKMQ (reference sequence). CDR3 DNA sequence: TGTGCCAGCAGCTTAGGGACAGGGCGCTATGGCTACACCTTC. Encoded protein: CASSLGTGRYGYTF.

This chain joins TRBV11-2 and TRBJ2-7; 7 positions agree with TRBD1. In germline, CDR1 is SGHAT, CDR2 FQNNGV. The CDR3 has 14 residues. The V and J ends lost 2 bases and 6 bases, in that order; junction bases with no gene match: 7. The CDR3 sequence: CASSLRTGMAEQYF. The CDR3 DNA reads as TGTGCCAGCAGCTTAAGGACAGGAATGGCCGAGCAGTACTTC.

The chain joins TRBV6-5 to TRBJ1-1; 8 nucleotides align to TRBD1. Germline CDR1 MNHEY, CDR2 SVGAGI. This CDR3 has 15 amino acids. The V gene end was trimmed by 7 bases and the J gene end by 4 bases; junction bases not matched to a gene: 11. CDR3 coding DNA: TGTGCCAGCACCCTATGGGGCACAGGGGGCACTGAAGCTTTCTTT. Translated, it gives CASTLWGTGGTEAFF.

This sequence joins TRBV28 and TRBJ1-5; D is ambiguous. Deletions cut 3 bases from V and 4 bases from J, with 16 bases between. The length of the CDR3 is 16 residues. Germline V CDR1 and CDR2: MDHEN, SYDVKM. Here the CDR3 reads CASSFIPPGGNQPQHF. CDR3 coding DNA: TGTGCCAGCAGTTTTATACCCCCTGGAGGGAATCAGCCCCAGCATTTT. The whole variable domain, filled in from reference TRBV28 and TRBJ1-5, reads DVKVTQSSRYLVKRTGEKVFLECVQDMDHENMFWYRQDPGLGLRLIYFSYDVKMKEKGDIPEGYSVSREKKERFSLILESASTNQTSMYLCASSFIPPGGNQPQHFGDGTRLSIL.

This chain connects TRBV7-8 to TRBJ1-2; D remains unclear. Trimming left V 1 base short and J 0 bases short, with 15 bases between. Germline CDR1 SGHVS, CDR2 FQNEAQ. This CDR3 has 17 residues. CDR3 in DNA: TGTGCCAGCAGCTTAGGGCAGAGCCTCACTACTAACTATGGCTACACCTTC. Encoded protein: CASSLGQSLTTNYGYTF.